This T cell receptor (beta chain) emerged from a study of spatial heterogeneity in lung cancer. A unique molecular identifier was carried by every single TCR cDNA molecule. TCRdb re-analysed the 5' RACE reads in MiXCR, keeping a single row per CDR3 protein. The repertoire holds about 23,000 distinct CDR3 sequences, roughly 4.5% seen once, with about 5.5% in the top ten. There are many counts of this clonotype. Indicated time point: sample taken at primary tumor resection. Extraction of whole RNA from tumor, nontumor lung or frozen PBMC preceded unsorted sequencing. The length of the CDR3 is 13 residues. CDR1 and CDR2 (germline): LGHNA, YNFKEQ. Trimming left V 2 bases short and J 3 bases short, with 8 bases between.

The material was PBMCs, obtained at surgery. The V call is TRBV4-2, the J call TRBJ2-7, with D unclear. The TCR originated in a male donor with early-stage non-small cell lung cancer. The CDR3 here is CASSQRPNYEQYF. As DNA, the CDR3 is TGTGCCAGCAGCCAACGCCCGAACTACGAGCAGTACTTC.